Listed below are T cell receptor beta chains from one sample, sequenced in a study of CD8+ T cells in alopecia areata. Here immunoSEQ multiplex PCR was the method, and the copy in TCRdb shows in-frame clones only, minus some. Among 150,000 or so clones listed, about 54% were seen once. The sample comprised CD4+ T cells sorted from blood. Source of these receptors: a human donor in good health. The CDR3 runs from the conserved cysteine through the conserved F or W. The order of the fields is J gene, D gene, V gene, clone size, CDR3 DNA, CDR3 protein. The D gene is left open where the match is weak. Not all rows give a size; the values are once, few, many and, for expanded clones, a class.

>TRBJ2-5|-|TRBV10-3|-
TGTGCCATCAGTTACAGCGGGGAGACCCAGTACTTC
CAISYSGETQYF
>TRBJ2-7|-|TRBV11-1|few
TGTGCCGGCGGGACTCCCCATACCTACGAGCAGTACTTC
CAGGTPHTYEQYF
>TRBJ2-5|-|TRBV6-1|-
TGTGCCAGCAGGAGAAATCAACAGGGTGAGACCCAGTACTTC
CASRRNQQGETQYF
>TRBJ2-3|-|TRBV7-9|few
TGTGCCAGCACGTACACAGATACGCAGTATTTT
CASTYTDTQYF
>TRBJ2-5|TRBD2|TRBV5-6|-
TGTGCCAGCAGCTTGGTCATCGCTAGCGGGGAAGAGACCCAGTACTTC
CASSLVIASGEETQYF
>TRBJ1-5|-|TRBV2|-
TGTGCCAGCAGTGACTGGGTTCAGCTCAATCAGCCCCAGCATTTT
CASSDWVQLNQPQHF
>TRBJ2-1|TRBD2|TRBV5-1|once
TGCGCCAGCAGCTTGAATCCGGGAGGGCCGCATGAGCAGTTCTTC
CASSLNPGGPHEQFF
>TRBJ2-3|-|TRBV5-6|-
TGTGCCAGCAGCTTGGTCTGGGGGCTTAGCACAGATACGCAGTATTTT
CASSLVWGLSTDTQYF
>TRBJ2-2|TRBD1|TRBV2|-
TGTGCCAGCACCGGACAGGGCAACACCGGGGAGCTGTTTTTT
CASTGQGNTGELFF
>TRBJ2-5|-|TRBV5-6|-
TGTGCCAGCAGCTTGGTGGGCAGGGCGTTGGACCAGTACTTC
CASSLVGRALDQYF
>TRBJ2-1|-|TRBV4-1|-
TGCGCCAGCAGCCAAGAGGCGCTCCCCAATGAGCAGTTCTTC
CASSQEALPNEQFF
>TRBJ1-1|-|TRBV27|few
TGTGCCAGCAGTTCCCGGGGGCGGACTGAAGCTTTCTTT
CASSSRGRTEAFF
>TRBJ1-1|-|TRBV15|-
TGTGCCACCAGCAGAGATCTTTTAGCGAACACTGAAGCTTTCTTT
CATSRDLLANTEAFF
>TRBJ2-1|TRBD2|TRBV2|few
TGTGCCAGCATAGCGGGTAGAAATGAGCAGTTCTTC
CASIAGRNEQFF
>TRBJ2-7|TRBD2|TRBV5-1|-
TGCGCCACCGAATCCGGGCGGGAGACCCCTCCTACCTACGAGCAGTACTTC
CATESGRETPPTYEQYF
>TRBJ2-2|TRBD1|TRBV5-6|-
TGTGCCAGCAAATCGGGACAGGGAATCACCGGGGAGCTGTTTTTT
CASKSGQGITGELFF
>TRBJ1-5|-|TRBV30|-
TGTGCCTGGGGTGACAGGTACAATCAGCCCCAGCATTTT
CAWGDRYNQPQHF
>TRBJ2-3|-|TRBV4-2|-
TGTGCCAGCAGCCAAGCACCGGATACGCAGTATTTT
CASSQAPDTQYF
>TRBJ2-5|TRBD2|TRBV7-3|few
TGTGCCAGCAGCCTAGGACTAGCGGAGCAAGAGACCCAGTACTTC
CASSLGLAEQETQYF
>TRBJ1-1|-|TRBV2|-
TGTGCCAGCAGTGCCTTGGTAAACACTGAAGCTTTCTTT
CASSALVNTEAFF
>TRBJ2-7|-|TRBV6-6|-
TGTGCCAGCAGTTACACCGGACAGCGCCTATTGTACGAGCAGTACTTC
CASSYTGQRLLYEQYF
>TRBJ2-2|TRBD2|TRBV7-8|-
TGTGCCAGCAGCTCACTAGCGGGAGGCACCGGGGAGCTGTTTTTT
CASSSLAGGTGELFF
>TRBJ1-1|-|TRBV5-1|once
TGCGCCAGCAGCTTGTCACAGCTGAACACTGAAGCTTTCTTT
CASSLSQLNTEAFF
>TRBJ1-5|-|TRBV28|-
TGTGCCAGCGCCTGGGGTTTGTATCAGCCCCAGCATTTT
CASAWGLYQPQHF
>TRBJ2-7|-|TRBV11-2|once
TGTGCCAGCAGCCCAATCAGGGCCATATCCTACGAGCAGTACTTC
CASSPIRAISYEQYF
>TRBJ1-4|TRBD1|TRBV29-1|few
TGCAGCGTTGTTGCAGGGGGCATTGAAAAACTGTTTTTT
CSVVAGGIEKLFF
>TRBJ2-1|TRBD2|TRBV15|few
TGTGCCACCAGCAGGGGACCGCGGGAGGCGTCCTACAATGAGCAGTTCTTC
CATSRGPREASYNEQFF
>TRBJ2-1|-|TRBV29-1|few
TGCAGCGTTGCGATGAGGCGTGACAATGAGCAGTTCTTC
CSVAMRRDNEQFF
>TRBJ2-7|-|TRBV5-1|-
TGCGCCAGCAGCTCGAGCTCGTACGAGCAGTACTTC
CASSSSSYEQYF
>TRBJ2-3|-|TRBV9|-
TGTGCCAGCAGCGATACAGATACGCAGTATTTT
CASSDTDTQYF
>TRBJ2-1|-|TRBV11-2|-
TGTGCCAGCAGTATTGAGCTAAGCTCCTACAATGAGCAGTTCTTC
CASSIELSSYNEQFF
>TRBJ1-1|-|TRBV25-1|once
TGTGCCAGCAGTGGCACAAGGGCTGGTGAAGCTTTCTTT
CASSGTRAGEAFF
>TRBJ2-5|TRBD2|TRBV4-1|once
TGCGCCAGCAGCCGTGGACTAGCGGGAGGGTTCCAAGAGACCCAGTACTTC
CASSRGLAGGFQETQYF
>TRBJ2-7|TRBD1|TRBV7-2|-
TGTGCCAGCAGCTCACGACAGGGCCACGGGAATTACGAGCAGTACTTC
CASSSRQGHGNYEQYF
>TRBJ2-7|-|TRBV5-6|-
TGTGCCAGCAGCCGATATCTCCAAGCCTACGAGCAGTACTTC
CASSRYLQAYEQYF
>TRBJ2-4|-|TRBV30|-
TGTGCCTGGAGTGTAGAGGAAGACATTCAGTACTTC
CAWSVEEDIQYF
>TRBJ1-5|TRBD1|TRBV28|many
TGTGCCAGCAGTTTTCCGGACAGGTATCAGCCCCAGCATTTT
CASSFPDRYQPQHF
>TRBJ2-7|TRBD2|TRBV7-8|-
TGTGCCAGCAGCTCAGGCGGGGGTCTGGAGCAGTACTTC
CASSSGGGLEQYF
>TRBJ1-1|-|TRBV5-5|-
TGTGCCAGCAGCTTAGGGCCGGGGGGCACTGAAGCTTTCTTT
CASSLGPGGTEAFF
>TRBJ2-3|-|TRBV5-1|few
TGCGCCAGCAGCGAGACAGATACGCAGTATTTT
CASSETDTQYF
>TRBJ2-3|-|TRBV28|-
TGTGCCAGCAGTTTAGGACGCACAGATACGCAGTATTTT
CASSLGRTDTQYF
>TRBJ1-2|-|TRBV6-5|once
TGTGCCACCCAAAGGAGAAATGGCTACACCTTC
CATQRRNGYTF